Given below is one TCR beta chain in context. The data were obtained in a study of TIL therapy for anti-PD-1-resistant metastatic lung cancer. The libraries were made with immunoSEQ v3. Method: immunoSEQ multiplex PCR; TCRdb's copy keeps in-frame clones and lacks some. Of 2,000 to 2,500 clones in the sample, less than 85% were seen once. Time point meaning: pre-treatment sample, taken before nivolumab and TIL therapy. Most excised metastases sampled were pleural nodules or supraclavicular lymph nodes. Adults with stage 4 NSCLC were enrolled in a phase I trial. Sample: tumor tissue, taken at baseline. The sequence derives from a person aged 25 to 79 with non-small cell lung cancer.

As DNA, the CDR3 is TGTGCCAGCAGCGTATTTACTAGCGGGAGTGCCGGGGAGCTGTTTTTT. It codes for CASSVFTSGSAGELFF. The genes are TRBV9 and TRBJ2-2, with TRBD2 identical over 11 bases. This CDR3 contains 16 residues. Germline trimming cut 1 base from V and 6 bases from J; bases unmatched to any gene: 5. Germline assignment: CDR1 SGDLS and CDR2 YYNGEE.